This T cell receptor (beta chain) was sequenced in a study of blood T cell repertoires in COVID-19. The germline V gene encodes CDR1 MDHEN and CDR2 SYDVKM. The CDR3 spans 15 residues. V lost 3 bases and J lost 5; bases outside the gene matches: 6. The Seattle patients joined while their infection was active and were tracked longitudinally afterward. This clone was counted a single time. Original handling: It was from reference gene primer amplification that nucleated cell counts were estimated. Sequenced by immunoSEQ multiplex PCR; TCRdb stores in-frame clones only, minus some. Clone size and the V and J calls come from that table; the DNA yielded D and trimming. The sample has a few hundred thousand clones; over 75% are singletons.

The chain joins TRBV28 to TRBJ1-1; 10 positions match TRBD1. The origin of this receptor is a woman younger than 45 with COVID-19, enrolled during active disease. Specimen: peripheral blood. In DNA, the CDR3 is TGTGCCAGCAGTTTGGCAAGGACAGGGGGAACTGAAGCTTTCTTT. Translating it yields CASSLARTGGTEAFF.